Presented here are 26 T cell receptor beta chains from one specimen sequenced in a study of blood T cell repertoires in COVID-19. Assay used: immunoSEQ multiplex PCR; TCRdb lists only in-frame clones, some missing. The sample holds some 350,000 clones, around 86% seen once. Input material: peripheral blood. Source of these receptors: a woman aged 45-65 years with COVID-19, enrolled during active disease.

The gene calls are TRBV5-6 and TRBJ2-7; D call uncertain. Trimming removed 2 bases at V and 6 bases at J, with 12 bases between. Germline CDR1 reads SGHDT; CDR2 reads YYEEEE. The CDR3 length is 13 residues. The CDR3 DNA sequence: TGTGCCAGCAGCTTCATGTGGGCGCCCGAGCAGTACTTC. Translated: CASSFMWAPEQYF.

About this clone itself: The same CDR3 can be traced to other DNA sequences in this sample. The J gene is TRBJ2-3, the V gene TRBV19; D remains unclear. The germline CDR1 and CDR2 sequences are LNHDA and SQIVND (reference sequence). With 7 bases removed from V and 1 base from J, the gap between germline ends came to 6 bases. The CDR3 contains 12 residues. The CDR3 is CASKGGTDTQYF. CDR3 nucleotides: TGTGCCAGTAAAGGAGGCACAGATACGCAGTATTTT. Full variable domain (outside the CDR3, taken from reference TRBV19 and TRBJ2-3): DGGITQSPKYLFRKEGQNVTLSCEQNLNHDAMYWYRQDPGQGLRLIYYSQIVNDFQKGDIAEGYSVSREKKESFPLTVTSAQKNPTAFYLCASKGGTDTQYFGPGTRLTVL.

The CDR3 nucleotides are TGTGCCAGTCAACAGAGTTTAGCTAACTATGGCTACACCTTC. Residues: CASQQSLANYGYTF. The J gene is TRBJ1-2, the V gene TRBV3-1 (or the pseudogene TRBV3-2); D uncertain. This CDR3 is 14 amino acids long. Germline CDR1 is LGHDT and CDR2 is YNNKEL (reference sequence). The ends were cut back, 9 bases at V and 0 bases at J, with 14 bases in the middle.

J is TRBJ2-7 and V is TRBV12-3 or TRBV12-4, with 7 bases aligning to TRBD2. CDR3 length: 13 amino acids. J was trimmed by 2 bases and V by 4 bases; bases with no gene match: 2. The CDR3 coding sequence is TGTGCCAGCAGTTCTAGCGGCACCTACGAGCAGTACTTC. Protein: CASSSSGTYEQYF.

The chain has TRBV7-9 and TRBJ2-3; 7 bases map to TRBD2. Germline CDR1 reads SEHNR; CDR2 reads FQNEAQ (reference sequence). J was trimmed by 5 bases and V by 5 bases; bases with no gene match: 7. This CDR3 is 14 amino acids long. CDR3 loop: CASSRPSGVDTQYF. Here the CDR3 DNA reads TGTGCCAGCAGCCGGCCTAGCGGTGTAGATACGCAGTATTTT. Full variable domain (missing parts from reference TRBV7-9 and TRBJ2-3): DTGVSQNPRHKITKRGQNVTFRCDPISEHNRLYWYRQTLGQGPEFLTYFQNEAQLEKSRLLSDRFSAERPKGSFSTLEIQRTEQGDSAMYLCASSRPSGVDTQYFGPGTRLTVL.

The chain employs TRBV5-1 and TRBJ2-3, with 12 bases matching TRBD2. Per germline, CDR1 SGHRS and CDR2 YFSETQ. The junction had 3 bases not matched to a gene; V was cut back by 0 bases and J by 1 base. The CDR3 is 17 amino acids. CDR3 in DNA: TGCGCCAGCAGCTTGGCCTCTAGCGGGAGGGGCACAGATACGCAGTATTTT. This encodes CASSLASSGRGTDTQYF. The full variable domain, its missing parts supplied by reference TRBV5-1 and TRBJ2-3, is KAGVTQTPRYLIKTRGQQVTLSCSPISGHRSVSWYQQTPGQGLQFLFEYFSETQRNKGNFPGRFSGRQFSNSRSEMNVSTLELGDSALYLCASSLASSGRGTDTQYFGPGTRLTVL.

This clone was counted a single time. V and J are TRBV9 and TRBJ2-1; TRBD2 aligns across 7 bases. Germline loops: CDR1 SGDLS, CDR2 YYNGEE. The ends lost 0 bases at V and 2 bases at J; junction bases unmatched: 8. The CDR3 covers 17 residues. CDR3 loop: CASSVDLGGSAYNEQFF. The CDR3 DNA follows: TGTGCCAGCAGCGTAGATTTGGGCGGGAGTGCCTACAATGAGCAGTTCTTC. Variable domain in full (rest from reference TRBV9 and TRBJ2-1): DSGVTQTPKHLITATGQRVTLRCSPRSGDLSVYWYQQSLDQGLQFLIQYYNGEERAKGNILERFSAQQFPDLHSELNLSSLELGDSALYFCASSVDLGGSAYNEQFFGPGTRLTVL.

CDR3 protein: CASSFTGRGTDTQYF. DNA of the CDR3: TGTGCCAGCAGCTTTACCGGGAGGGGCACAGATACGCAGTATTTT. The gene calls are TRBV5-6 and TRBJ2-3; 8 bases line up with TRBD2. CDR1 is SGHDT and CDR2 is YYEEEE in the germline V gene. J lost 1 base, V lost 2 bases, and 3 bases had no gene match. CDR3 length equals 15 residues.

The CDR3: CASSPLSSGGYEQYF. DNA for the CDR3: TGTGCCAGCAGCCCCCTTTCCAGCGGGGGCTACGAGCAGTACTTC. V gene TRBV7-9 combines with J gene TRBJ2-7; TRBD2 matches at 8 bases. Per germline, CDR1 SEHNR and CDR2 FQNEAQ (reference sequence). Trimming cost V 5 bases and J 3 bases; bases outside gene matches: 9. This CDR3 has 15 residues. The whole variable domain, filled in from reference TRBV7-9 and TRBJ2-7, reads DTGVSQNPRHKITKRGQNVTFRCDPISEHNRLYWYRQTLGQGPEFLTYFQNEAQLEKSRLLSDRFSAERPKGSFSTLEIQRTEQGDSAMYLCASSPLSSGGYEQYFGPGTRLTVT.

The chain recombines TRBV2 with TRBJ1-1; no clear D gene. Trimming left V 8 bases short and J 3 bases short, with 19 bases between. The CDR3 extends over 15 amino acids. The germline V gene encodes CDR1 SNHLY and CDR2 FYNNEI. CDR3 sequence reads: CASYSPGGPHTEAFF. The CDR3 coding sequence is TGTGCCAGCTACTCTCCAGGTGGCCCCCACACTGAAGCTTTCTTT.

The chain uses TRBV6-4 and TRBJ2-7, with D possibly being TRBD2 (6 bases). The CDR3 is 16 residues long. Germline-derived CDR1 and CDR2 are MRHNA and SNTAGT. V dropped 4 bases and J dropped 0 bases, with 16 bases sitting between them. The DNA of the CDR3 is TGTGCCAGCAGTGGGCTGGCGGGGTCATACTCCTACGAGCAGTACTTC. The encoded protein is CASSGLAGSYSYEQYF.

This clone has just one count. The rearrangement links TRBV11-3 to TRBJ2-7; no clear D. The germline gives CDR1 SGHNT, CDR2 YENEEA. CDR3 length equals 15 residues. V lost 7 bases and J 0 bases, leaving 16 bases between the germline ends. CDR3 residues: CASIPPLGSSYEQYF. CDR3 in DNA: TGTGCCAGCATACCCCCGCTAGGTAGCTCCTACGAGCAGTACTTC.

The chain joins TRBV10-2 to TRBJ2-7; 9 bases align to TRBD1. V lost 7 bases and J lost 3; bases outside the gene matches: 7. The CDR3 extends over 14 amino acids. CDR1 and CDR2 from the germline V gene are WSHSY and SAAADI. The CDR3 region has the DNA TGCGCCAGCATCTCGGACAGGGGCGGCTACGAGCAGTACTTC. Translated: CASISDRGGYEQYF.

The chain joins TRBV7-6 to TRBJ1-3; no clear D. The CDR3 is made up of 15 amino acids. V was cut by 5 bases and J by 0 bases, with 11 bases left in between. Germline lookup yields CDR1 SGHVS and CDR2 FNYEAQ. The CDR3 DNA follows: TGTGCCAGCAGCGTCGACTGGAGCTCTGGAAACACCATATATTTT. Amino acid sequence: CASSVDWSSGNTIYF.

The chain has TRBV27 and TRBJ2-7; TRBD2 agrees at 9 bases. With V trimmed by 7 bases and J by 1 base, 2 bases remained unmatched. CDR1 is MNHEY, CDR2 SMNVEV, per germline (reference sequence). This CDR3 comprises 13 residues. The CDR3 region has the DNA TGTGCCAGCAAAGCGGGAGGTTCCTACGAGCAGTACTTC. Translated, it gives CASKAGGSYEQYF.

This chain uses TRBV5-4 with TRBJ1-2; D is unclear. Germline V gene data show CDR1 as SGHNT and CDR2 as YYREEE (reference sequence). Between the trimmed V and J ends, which lost 1 base and 6 bases, there was a span of 10 bases. The CDR3 sequence is 13 residues long. In DNA form, the CDR3 reads TGTGCCAGCAGCTTGCCCGGGGTCGATGGCTACACCTTC. Encoded protein: CASSLPGVDGYTF.

The V call is TRBV15, the J call TRBJ2-1, with 14 bases lining up with TRBD2. V lost 3 bases, J lost 8 bases, and 3 bases stayed unmatched. This CDR3 contains 15 residues. Germline V CDR1 and CDR2: LNHNV, YYDKDF (reference sequence). CDR3 region: CATSRGTSGSDEQFF. The CDR3, as DNA: TGTGCCACCAGCAGGGGGACTAGCGGGAGCGATGAGCAGTTCTTC. The full variable domain, completed using reference TRBV15 and TRBJ2-1, is DAMVIQNPRYQVTQFGKPVTLSCSQTLNHNVMYWYQQKSSQAPKLLFHYYDKDFNNEADTPDNFQSRRPNTSFCFLDIRSPGLGDTAMYLCATSRGTSGSDEQFFGPGTRLTVL.

This chain connects TRBV7-9 to TRBJ2-5, with 7 bases that match TRBD2. CDR1 is SEHNR and CDR2 is FQNEAQ in the germline V gene (reference sequence). V was clipped by 5 bases and J by 2 bases; unmatched bases: 14. This CDR3 region has 17 residues. The CDR3 nucleotides read TGTGCCAGCAGCCCACTCTCGACTAGCCGGGCACAAGAGACCCAGTACTTC. Its protein product is CASSPLSTSRAQETQYF.

This chain connects TRBV4-1 to TRBJ1-1; D not resolved. The CDR3 has 16 residues. With 7 bases removed from V and 0 bases from J, the gap between germline ends came to 18 bases. Germline values: CDR1 MGHRA, CDR2 YSYEKL. The CDR3 protein is CASTARTGSMNTEAFF. In DNA, the CDR3 is TGCGCCAGCACCGCTAGAACTGGGAGCATGAACACTGAAGCTTTCTTT.

This clone appeared once. The genes are TRBV5-4 and TRBJ2-1, with a weak D call TRBD1 (5 bases). Germline assignment: CDR1 SGHNT and CDR2 YYREEE (reference sequence). The germline V and J ends were trimmed by 3 bases and 0 bases, with 10 bases remaining between them. The CDR3 covers 15 residues. CDR3 DNA: TGTGCCAGCAGCTCCTCAGGGTACTCCTACAATGAGCAGTTCTTC. Protein product: CASSSSGYSYNEQFF. The whole variable domain, filled in from reference TRBV5-4 and TRBJ2-1, reads ETGVTQSPTHLIKTRGQQVTLRCSSQSGHNTVSWYQQALGQGPQFIFQYYREEENGRGNFPPRFSGLQFPNYSSELNVNALELDDSALYLCASSSSGYSYNEQFFGPGTRLTVL.

J is TRBJ1-2 and V is TRBV30; TRBD1 is a possible D gene (5 bases). Germline V gives CDR1 GTSNPN, CDR2 SVGIG (reference sequence). This CDR3 contains 12 residues. With 4 bases removed from V and 6 bases from J, the gap between germline ends came to 12 bases. CDR3: CAWTGRVDGYTF. In nucleotides, the CDR3 is TGTGCCTGGACTGGCAGGGTTGATGGCTACACCTTC.

The V and J genes are TRBV5-6 and TRBJ1-1; D is possibly TRBD1 (6 bases). Germline V gene data show CDR1 as SGHDT and CDR2 as YYEEEE. This CDR3 region has 15 residues. The V end lost 5 bases, the J end lost 0 bases, and 14 bases lay between the germline ends. The CDR3 reads CASSLPGQVNTEAFF. The CDR3 DNA reads TGTGCCAGCAGTTTGCCGGGACAAGTGAACACTGAAGCTTTCTTT.

The V gene is TRBV5-1, the J gene TRBJ2-2; 12 nucleotides match TRBD2. The CDR3 is made up of 18 amino acids. The germline V gene encodes CDR1 SGHRS and CDR2 YFSETQ. The trim removed 0 bases at V and 3 bases at J, leaving 6 bases unmatched. CDR3 protein: CASSLVPSGRADTGELFF. DNA for the CDR3: TGCGCCAGCAGCTTGGTTCCTAGCGGGAGGGCCGACACCGGGGAGCTGTTTTTT.

The chain links TRBV5-1 to TRBJ1-1; TRBD1 matches at 12 bases. Germline CDR1 reads SGHRS; CDR2 reads YFSETQ. With 3 bases clipped from V and 11 bases from J, the junction kept 11 bases outside the gene matches. This CDR3 region has 15 residues. The CDR3 loop is CASSWGTGGDPSAFF. CDR3 in DNA: TGCGCCAGCAGCTGGGGGACAGGGGGCGACCCTTCGGCTTTCTTT.

This clone showed up just once. The J gene is TRBJ2-7, the V gene TRBV12-3 or TRBV12-4; TRBD2 is a possible D gene (5 bases). This CDR3 contains 13 residues. V was cut by 8 bases and J by 3 bases, with 14 bases left in between. Here the CDR3 DNA reads TGTGCCAGCGCCCAAACGGGATTCTACGAGCAGTACTTC. It yields the protein CASAQTGFYEQYF.

The genes are TRBV2 and TRBJ1-2; TRBD1 might be the D (6 bases). The length of the CDR3 is 14 residues. V was shortened by 4 bases and J by 4 bases, with 13 bases between the two germline ends. Per the germline V gene, CDR1 is SNHLY and CDR2 is FYNNEI. CDR3 sequence: CASSVGGRSYGYTF. The CDR3 region has the DNA TGTGCCAGCAGTGTAGGGGGACGTAGCTATGGCTACACCTTC.